Listed below are T cell receptor beta chains from one sample, sequenced in a study of blood T cell repertoires in COVID-19. Produced via immunoSEQ multiplex PCR; TCRdb's table is partial and in-frame only. Of about 250,000 clones in the sample, 80% to 90% are singletons; the top ten hold around 1.5%. Input material: peripheral blood. These receptors all come from an elderly man with acute or convalescent COVID-19. Both conserved end residues are trimmed from each CDR3. The D gene is left open where the match is weak. Where a row states a size, it is once, few, many or the class of an expanded clone; other rows omit it.

>TRBV2|TRBJ2-7|NA|NA
ASLLPGTPVEQY
>TRBV5-8|TRBJ1-5|NA|NA
ASSLRGRGNQPQH
>TRBV7-6|TRBJ1-1|TRBD1|NA
ASSLGTGTEAF
>TRBV9|TRBJ1-3|NA|NA
ASSVGGDMEFSGNTIY
>TRBV6-2/TRBV6-3|TRBJ1-5|TRBD1|once
ASSYPTGARPQH
>TRBV27|TRBJ2-2|NA|NA
ASSAVNTGELF
>TRBV3-1/TRBV3-2|TRBJ2-7|TRBD2|NA
ASSQMVIAGAGVQY
>TRBV9|TRBJ2-5|TRBD2|NA
ASSVGTSGFQETQY
>TRBV9|TRBJ1-6|TRBD1|NA
ASSYSGTENSPLH
>TRBV6-5|TRBJ1-1|TRBD1|NA
ASSYGAGGTAF
>TRBV19|TRBJ1-5|NA|NA
ASSIGLIPNQPQH
>TRBV28|TRBJ1-4|NA|once
ASRTNYNEKLF